The rows below give T cell receptor beta chains drawn from one sample of a study of T cell responses to AZD1222 COVID-19 vaccine. Profiling relied on immunoSEQ multiplex PCR, and the TCRdb table lists in-frame clones only, not all of them. The data show 150,000 or so clones, roughly nine tenths seen once. Specimen: peripheral blood, collected on day 0 of AZD1222 vaccination. The receptor set was obtained from an adult in good health. Both conserved end residues are part of each CDR3.

V	length	J	CDR3
TRBV7-9	15	TRBJ1-1	CASSLTRATSTEAFF
TRBV18	13	TRBJ1-3	CASSPGPGNTIYF
TRBV15	14	TRBJ1-2	CATSRDGQVQGYTF
TRBV11-2	15	TRBJ2-7	CASSPSRSFSYEQYF
TRBV24-1	13	TRBJ2-2	CATSYENTGELFF
TRBV5-1	13	TRBJ1-2	CASSSTGNYGYTF
TRBV10-3	16	TRBJ1-1	CAISESWGGRGTEAFF
TRBV9	16	TRBJ2-7	CASSVGTSGRGYEQYF
TRBV2	13	TRBJ1-5	CASSVVYDQPQHF
TRBV14	15	TRBJ2-1	CASSQEGGGYNEQFF
TRBV7-9	13	TRBJ2-2	CAGGARGGGELFF
TRBV11-2	14	TRBJ2-7	CASSLHLRADEQYF
TRBV7-2	17	TRBJ1-2	CASSLAGHPRTDYGYTF
TRBV6-5	13	TRBJ2-7	CASSRQGAFEQYF
TRBV9	14	TRBJ1-3	CASSEGVFENTIYF
TRBV5-6	14	TRBJ1-2	CASSGISSNYGYTF
TRBV5-4	13	TRBJ1-1	CASSSRMNTEAFF
TRBV2	15	TRBJ2-3	CASSDQRLGTDTQYF
TRBV7-2	14	TRBJ2-1	CASSFMGAGLEQFF
TRBV5-1	15	TRBJ2-3	CASHLNPDGTDTQYF